A single sample is the source of the 31 T cell receptor beta chains below, sequenced in a study of prognosis after radiotherapy for stage I lung cancer. With two-round multiplex PCR, TCR beta CDR3 sequences were amplified from genomic DNA. Amplification during the initial PCR round employed primers specific to each TRBV and TRBJ gene. A single record per CDR3 protein comes from TCRdb applying MiXCR to the multiplex PCR reads. The sample has more than 15,000 distinct CDR3 sequences, less than 35% seen once; the top ten hold 25%. The specimen comprised PBMCs, sampled before or after stereotactic body radiation therapy (not recorded which). The receptors here all came from a donor aged 50 or older with non-small cell lung cancer.

This clonotype appeared many times. The rearrangement links TRBV19 to TRBJ2-7, with 7 nucleotides matching TRBD2. V shed 3 bases and J 2 bases; nucleotides not matched to a gene: 7. Germline assignment: CDR1 LNHDA and CDR2 SQIVND (reference sequence). CDR3 length: 15 residues. The CDR3 DNA reads as TGTGCCAGTAGTATCTCGCCTAGCGGCACCTACGAGCAGTACTTC. Translating it yields CASSISPSGTYEQYF.

This clonotype was observed at least ten times. The chain is built from TRBV5-6 and TRBJ2-1, with unresolved D. This CDR3 contains 15 residues. From germline, CDR1 is SGHDT and CDR2 YYEEEE. V was pared by 2 bases and J by 0 bases, with 9 bases between. CDR3 sequence (DNA): TGTGCCAGCAGCTTTGATATCAGCTCCTACAATGAGCAGTTCTTC. Its protein is CASSFDISSYNEQFF.

As regards this clonotype: Mismatch with germline at one junction end may stem from a read error. J is TRBJ2-3 and V is TRBV7-8; 8 bases agree with TRBD2. The CDR3 is made up of 15 amino acids. The germline V gene encodes CDR1 SGHVS and CDR2 FQNEAQ. The CDR3 here is CANSGREGLRDTQYF. The DNA of the CDR3 is TGTGCCAACAGCGGACGGGAGGGACTACGAGATACGCAGTATTTT.

By share of the sample, this clonotype is medium-sized. The J gene is TRBJ2-3, the V gene TRBV3-1; 13 nucleotides agree with TRBD2. The CDR3 is 16 amino acids. The germline CDR1 and CDR2 sequences are LGHDT and YNNKEL (reference sequence). Trimming at V came to 4 bases and at J to 2 bases, leaving 3 bases not matched to a gene. CDR3 sequence (DNA): TGTGCCAGCAGCCCGGGACTAGCGGGACACACAGATACGCAGTATTTT. Translation gives CASSPGLAGHTDTQYF.

This clonotype showed up many times. This chain connects TRBV11-3 to TRBJ2-1, with TRBD1 as a possible D gene (6 bases). Germline V gene lookup returns CDR1 SGHNT and CDR2 YENEEA. V lost 2 bases to trimming and J lost 7 bases, with 15 bases between them. The CDR3 loop spans 15 amino acids. This chain's CDR3 is CASSLMGQGLNEQFF. CDR3 DNA: TGTGCCAGCAGCTTAATGGGACAAGGGTTGAATGAGCAGTTCTTC.

The CDR3 DNA follows: TGTGCCAGCAGTGAGAGGGGGACAGGTGGTTTTGGCAATCAGCCCCAGCATTTT. It is translated as CASSERGTGGFGNQPQHF. The chain couples TRBV6-4 to TRBJ1-5; TRBD1 matches at 8 bases. The V gene's germline CDR1 is MRHNA and CDR2 SNTAGT. This CDR3 has 18 residues. V lost 3 bases and J lost 2; bases outside the gene matches: 12.

This clonotype is medium-sized within its sample. The chain has TRBV27 and TRBJ2-3, with 9 bases lining up with TRBD2. CDR1 is MNHEY and CDR2 is SMNVEV in the germline V gene (reference sequence). The CDR3 is 17 residues long. V shed 0 bases and J 6 bases; nucleotides not matched to a gene: 10. In DNA form, the CDR3 reads TGTGCCAGCAGTTTATCTCTTAGCGGGAGTTACGACGATACGCAGTATTTT. It is translated as CASSLSLSGSYDDTQYF.

At least ten counts were recorded for this clonotype. V and J are TRBV14 and TRBJ2-5; 12 nucleotides align to TRBD2. Germline assignment: CDR1 SGHDN and CDR2 FVKESK. The length of the CDR3 is 17 residues. V was pared by 4 bases and J by 4 bases, with 10 bases of the junction left unmatched. CDR3 protein: CASSPTSGRRERETQYF. The CDR3 DNA reads TGTGCCAGCAGCCCGACTAGCGGGAGAAGGGAGCGAGAGACCCAGTACTTC.

This clonotype has a count of ten or more. The genes are TRBV3-1 and TRBJ1-2; D is unresolved. The V and J ends lost 0 bases and 8 bases respectively, with 10 bases between them. The germline gives CDR1 LGHDT, CDR2 YNNKEL (reference sequence). CDR3 length: 13 amino acids. CDR3 sequence reads: CASSQERDEGYTF. CDR3 nucleotides: TGTGCCAGCAGCCAAGAGCGGGATGAGGGCTACACCTTC.

Turning to this clonotype: It differs at one base from a far larger clone, so likely a read error. V gene TRBV6-8 combines with J gene TRBJ2-1; the D gene is possibly TRBD1 (6 bases). V shed 7 bases and J shed 4 bases, with 14 bases lying between them. Germline assignment: CDR1 MNHGY and CDR2 SAAAGT. This CDR3 has 14 amino acids. CDR3 amino acids: CASNRDLEYNEQFF. DNA for the CDR3: TGTGCCAGCAACAGGGACCTCGAGTACAATGAGCAGTTCTTC.

This clonotype was detected many times. The chain uses TRBV3-1 and TRBJ2-3, with D maybe TRBD2 (5 bases). The length of the CDR3 is 15 residues. Trimming cost V 1 base and J 2 bases, with 10 bases left between them. Germline V gene sequence: CDR1 LGHDT, CDR2 YNNKEL (reference sequence). In DNA, the CDR3 is TGTGCCAGCAGCCAAGGGACTCTAGCCACAGATACGCAGTATTTT. Translated: CASSQGTLATDTQYF.

Concerning this clonotype itself: Since a far larger clone is one base different, this is likely a read error. V is TRBV6-4 and J is TRBJ2-1, with 12 bases matching TRBD1. The CDR3 sequence is 16 residues long. Germline CDR1 is MRHNA and CDR2 is SNTAGT. J was trimmed by 8 bases and V by 10 bases; bases with no gene match: 15. CDR3 amino acids: CAIRSWGTGGLDEQFF. For the CDR3, the DNA is TGTGCCATCAGATCTTGGGGGACAGGGGGCTTAGATGAGCAGTTCTTC.

This clonotype has just a few counts. The J gene is TRBJ2-6, the V gene TRBV19; D is undetermined. CDR3 length: 18 amino acids. Germline V gives CDR1 LNHDA, CDR2 SQIVND (reference sequence). Trimming took off 3 bases at V and 9 bases at J, with 24 bases between the two ends. The CDR3, as DNA: TGTGCCAGTAGTATCCCGGGCGTATTCCAATCTGGGTTCAACGTCCTGACTTTC. Translating gives CASSIPGVFQSGFNVLTF.

This clonotype was counted many times. The rearrangement links TRBV29-1 to TRBJ1-2; D unclear. The CDR3 totals 14 residues. CDR1 and CDR2 from the germline V gene are SQVTM and ANQGSEA. Trimming shortened V by 3 bases and J by 0 bases, and 11 bases separated the two germline ends. The CDR3 sequence is CSVDLQPANYGYTF. CDR3 DNA sequence: TGCAGCGTTGACTTGCAGCCGGCTAACTATGGCTACACCTTC.

This clonotype was found many times. CDR3 region: CASRTDSNQPQHF. CDR3 in DNA: TGTGCCAGCAGAACGGACAGCAATCAGCCCCAGCATTTT. The genes are TRBV2 and TRBJ1-5; D is unclear. Germline CDR1 reads SNHLY; CDR2 reads FYNNEI. V lost 6 bases, J lost 1 base, and 7 bases lay in between. The CDR3 covers 13 residues. The entire variable domain, with the rest obtained from reference TRBV2 and TRBJ1-5, is as follows: EPEVTQTPSHQVTQMGQEVILRCVPISNHLYFYWYRQILGQKVEFLVSFYNNEISEKSEIFDDQFSVERPDGSNFTLKIRSTKLEDSAMYFCASRTDSNQPQHFGDGTRLSIL.

Note on this clonotype: The junction departs from germline at one end; a sequencing error may be responsible. The V gene is TRBV6-4, the J gene TRBJ2-6; D may be TRBD2 (5 bases). Germline V CDR1 and CDR2: MRHNA, SNTAGT. The CDR3 runs 17 residues. The DNA of the CDR3 is TGTGCCAGCAGTTACTCCGGGGTCCTCTCTGGTGCCAACTTCCTGACTTTC. Translation gives CASSYSGVLSGANFLTF.

J is TRBJ2-2 and V is TRBV7-2; 8 nucleotides line up with TRBD2. Looked up from germline, CDR1 is SGHTA and CDR2 is FQGNSA. With V trimmed by 6 bases and J by 2 bases, 11 bases remained unmatched. The CDR3 length is 17 residues. CDR3 region: CASRNSELAENTGELFF. Written as DNA, the CDR3 is TGTGCCAGCAGGAACTCGGAACTAGCGGAAAACACCGGGGAGCTGTTTTTT.

As for this clonotype: With a far larger clone one base away, a read error is the likely cause. CDR3 region: CASSYNGNQPQHF. CDR3 sequence (DNA): TGTGCCAGCAGTTACAATGGCAATCAGCCCCAGCATTTT. The chain carries TRBV6-9 and TRBJ1-5, with no clear D. CDR3 size: 13 residues. V lost 3 bases to trimming and J lost 2 bases, with 5 bases between them. Per the germline V gene, CDR1 is MNHGY and CDR2 is SVAAGI.

Of note for this clonotype: A single base is all that separates this from a far larger clone, so a read error is likely. This chain uses TRBV5-6 with TRBJ2-4; 10 bases are shared with TRBD2. This CDR3 contains 19 residues. Germline loops: CDR1 SGHDT, CDR2 YYEEEE. CDR3 protein: CASSLAPLLGTSAYNEHFF. For the CDR3, the DNA is TGTGCCAGCAGCTTGGCCCCACTCCTAGGGACTAGCGCTTACAATGAGCATTTCTTC.

About this clonotype: A far larger clone is off by one base, so a read error is likely. The chain employs TRBV13 and TRBJ2-4, with D possibly TRBD2 on 6 matching bases. The CDR3 is 12 residues long. Germline lookup yields CDR1 PRHDT and CDR2 FYEKMQ (reference sequence). This chain's CDR3 is CSSSPNREKRFF. CDR3 in DNA: TGTTCCAGCAGCCCCAACCGGGAGAAGCGGTTCTTC.

This clonotype rates as medium-sized (0.01 to 0.1%). The chain carries TRBV20-1 and TRBJ2-5, with 8 bases lining up with TRBD2. The germline CDR1 and CDR2 sequences are DFQATT and SNEGSKA (reference sequence). This CDR3 region has 15 residues. Trimming removed 1 base from V and 4 bases from J; junction bases left unmatched: 8. The DNA of the CDR3 is TGCAGTGCTAGAGGTCGGGAGGGCGGTGTAGAGACCCAGTACTTC. Translated: CSARGREGGVETQYF.

The table lists this clonotype with many counts. The chain couples TRBV5-6 to TRBJ1-5; weak D call: TRBD1 (6 bases). This CDR3 is built from 13 residues. Trimming cost V 4 bases and J 6 bases, with 11 bases left between them. The V gene's germline CDR1 is SGHDT and CDR2 YYEEEE. DNA of the CDR3: TGTGCCAGCAGCCCAGGGGCCCGTCAGCCCCAGCATTTT. Translation: CASSPGARQPQHF.

This clonotype has at least ten counts. The V and J genes are TRBV20-1 and TRBJ2-7, with 10 bases aligning to TRBD1. The germline V gene encodes CDR1 DFQATT and CDR2 SNEGSKA (reference sequence). Trimming took 5 bases from V and 2 from J; bases not matched to a gene: 12. The CDR3 contains 16 residues. DNA for the CDR3: TGCAGTGCTCCTCGAACCGGGACAGGGGTCCCCTACGAGCAGTACTTC. The encoded protein is CSAPRTGTGVPYEQYF.

The table lists this clonotype with many counts. The chain recombines TRBV29-1 with TRBJ2-1; 10 positions agree with TRBD2. This CDR3 comprises 12 residues. Germline CDR1 is SQVTM and CDR2 is ANQGSEA. J gave up 8 bases and V 7 bases, and 5 bases lay outside the gene matches. The CDR3 loop reads CSAQREGYEQFF. CDR3 DNA sequence: TGCAGCGCACAGCGGGAGGGGTATGAGCAGTTCTTC.

V and J are TRBV6-1 and TRBJ2-3; TRBD1 matches at 10 bases. Germline-derived CDR1 and CDR2 are MNHNS and SASEGT. After removal of 5 bases from V and 0 bases from J, the junction contained 20 bases not matched to a gene. The CDR3 spans 21 residues. The CDR3 region has the DNA TGTGCCAGCAGTAGATATGGGGGTTGGGGACAGGGGACCTCAAGCACAGATACGCAGTATTTT. Protein sequence: CASSRYGGWGQGTSSTDTQYF.

Concerning this clonotype: One junction end disagrees with the germline gene, perhaps due to a read error. The rearrangement links TRBV19 to TRBJ1-6; 8 bases map to TRBD1. CDR3 length: 14 amino acids. Germline V gene lookup returns CDR1 LNHDA and CDR2 SQIVND (reference sequence). CDR3 DNA sequence: TGTGCCAGTAGATACGGACAGGGAGGATCACCCCTCAACTTT. Residues: CASRYGQGGSPLNF.

This rearrangement joins TRBV20-1 to TRBJ2-1; TRBD1 matches 9 bases. The CDR3 covers 14 residues. Germline values: CDR1 DFQATT, CDR2 SNEGSKA (reference sequence). V shed 2 bases and J 7 bases; nucleotides not matched to a gene: 6. CDR3 nucleotides: TGCAGTGCTAGACCGGGACAGGGCAGGAATGAGCAGTTCTTC. Amino acids: CSARPGQGRNEQFF.

This clonotype was seen ten or more times. J is TRBJ2-7 and V is TRBV20-1; D is perhaps TRBD1 (5 bases). CDR3 size: 14 residues. V was cut by 3 bases and J by 3 bases, with 15 bases left in between. The germline CDR1 and CDR2 sequences are DFQATT and SNEGSKA (reference sequence). Here the CDR3 reads CSASPTGPYYEQYF. The CDR3 DNA sequence: TGCAGTGCTAGCCCCACAGGACCCTACTACGAGCAGTACTTC.

V gene TRBV19 combines with J gene TRBJ2-7, with D perhaps TRBD1 or TRBD2 (6 bases each). CDR3 length: 15 residues. Germline CDR1 is LNHDA and CDR2 is SQIVND (reference sequence). V lost 4 bases and J lost 9, with 22 bases in between. The CDR3 spells CASSRRQAGWGAQYF. The CDR3 DNA sequence: TGTGCCAGTAGTAGAAGACAGGCCGGGTGGGGGGCGCAGTACTTC.

This clonotype was picked up many times. The V gene is TRBV20-1, the J gene TRBJ2-5; 8 bases map to TRBD2. Per germline, CDR1 DFQATT and CDR2 SNEGSKA (reference sequence). CDR3 size: 14 residues. Trimming took 5 bases from V and 1 from J; bases not matched to a gene: 6. The CDR3 DNA is TGCAGTGCTCGGGGACTAGTCCCCCAAGAGACCCAGTACTTC. Amino acids: CSARGLVPQETQYF.

Within the sample, this clonotype is medium-sized (0.01 to 0.1%). The rearrangement links TRBV4-2 to TRBJ2-1; the D is unclear. V lost 0 bases and J 6 bases, leaving 12 bases between the germline ends. CDR1 LGHNA and CDR2 YNFKEQ come from the germline V gene. This CDR3 spans 15 amino acids. This CDR3 reads CASSQDGRFGNEQFF. DNA for the CDR3: TGTGCCAGCAGCCAAGATGGGCGGTTTGGCAATGAGCAGTTCTTC.